Each of the 4 T cell receptor beta chains below was sequenced from the same sample in a study of T cells in Graves' hyperthyroidism and ophthalmopathy. RNA transcripts served as the template for amplifying TCR beta CDR3 regions. The HTBI primer set was used in a first-round RT-PCR of the TCR CDR3. From the multiplex PCR reads, TCRdb called clonotypes with MiXCR, one entry per CDR3 protein. Of 400,000 or so distinct CDR3 sequences in the sample, about 14% are singletons; the top ten hold about 19%. The sample comprised blood. These receptors were obtained from a woman between 25 and 40 years old with Graves' ophthalmopathy.

This rearrangement joins TRBV4-1 to TRBJ1-1; D is unresolved. Between the trimmed V and J ends, which lost 0 bases and 4 bases, there was a span of 9 bases. CDR1 is MGHRA, CDR2 YSYEKL, per germline. CDR3 size: 14 residues. The CDR3 loop is CASSQDLGSTEAFF. CDR3 bases: TGCGCCAGCAGCCAAGATCTAGGATCCACTGAAGCTTTCTTT.

This clonotype was seen more than once but under ten times. The CDR3, as DNA: TGTGCCAGTTCCTCCGGGACAGGGGGTAACGAGCAGTACTTC. The encoded protein is CASSSGTGGNEQYF. This chain links TRBV6-1 with TRBJ2-7, with 11 bases matching TRBD1. The CDR3 spans 14 residues. With 9 bases clipped from V and 5 bases from J, the junction kept 9 bases outside the gene matches. CDR1 and CDR2 from the germline V gene are MNHNS and SASEGT.

The genes are TRBV5-1 and TRBJ1-2; D may be TRBD1 (6 bases). Germline loops: CDR1 SGHRS, CDR2 YFSETQ. Trimming pared 0 bases from V and 3 bases from J, leaving 6 bases between. The CDR3 spans 13 residues. The DNA for the CDR3 is TGCGCCAGCAGCTTGGGACAGGACTATGGCTACACCTTC. Translating gives CASSLGQDYGYTF.

This clonotype was observed a single time. The V and J genes are TRBV5-1 and TRBJ2-3, with D hard to call. Germline V CDR1 and CDR2: SGHRS, YFSETQ. CDR3 length equals 15 residues. The V gene lost 0 bases and the J gene lost 2 bases, with 10 bases spanning the gap. CDR3 bases: TGCGCCAGCAGCTTGGACAACCGGATCACAGATACGCAGTATTTT. Amino acid sequence: CASSLDNRITDTQYF.